The rows below give T cell receptor beta chains drawn from one sample of a study of control samples from healthy donors and cancer patients. TCRdb's copy holds only in-frame clones and misses some; the assay was immunoSEQ multiplex PCR. This table holds about 85,000 clones, 85% to 90% found once. Sequencing used blood. Receptor source: a woman aged 55 to 70 in good health. Both conserved end residues are part of each CDR3. A D gene is named only where the DNA matches it firmly. Some rows mark clone size as missing; the rest say once, few, many or name a class of expanded clone.

clone_size d_call j_call v_call cdr3_nt cdr3_aa
NA NA TRBJ2-7 TRBV6-5 TGTGCCAGCAGAAAGGGGCTGGATCTATCCTACGAGCAGTACTTC CASRKGLDLSYEQYF
NA TRBD1 TRBJ1-3 TRBV9 TGTGCCAGCAGCCAAGGACAGGGGGCCGGAAACACCATATATTTT CASSQGQGAGNTIYF
NA NA TRBJ1-2 TRBV6-1 TGTGCCAGCAGTGAGGCAGTGTGGAGCGACAGTTCGGGAAACTATGGCTACACCTTC CASSEAVWSDSSGNYGYTF
NA NA TRBJ2-7 TRBV19 TGTGCCAGTAGTATAGAACGGGAGATTCGCCCCTACGAGCAGTACTTC CASSIEREIRPYEQYF
NA TRBD2 TRBJ2-5 TRBV5-4 TGTGCCAGCTCTTCGGCGGGAGAAGAGACCCAGTACTTC CASSSAGEETQYF
NA NA TRBJ2-3 TRBV7-3 TGTGCCAGCAGCCGGACTGGTAGCACAGATACGCAGTATTTT CASSRTGSTDTQYF
NA TRBD2 TRBJ2-7 TRBV5-1 TGCGCCAGCAGCCCAAGCGGGAGCTACGAGCAGTACTTC CASSPSGSYEQYF
NA NA TRBJ2-1 TRBV25-1 TGTGCCAGCAGTGTAACCGGGACCTCCTTCAATGAGCAGTTCTTC CASSVTGTSFNEQFF
NA NA TRBJ1-5 TRBV18 TGTGCCAGCTCACCCCAGGGACCGGGCAGTACTCAGCCCCAGCATTTT CASSPQGPGSTQPQHF
NA NA TRBJ2-1 TRBV18 TGTGCCAGCTCACCAGCGGGCAGCAGGTACAATGAGCAGTTCTTC CASSPAGSRYNEQFF
NA NA TRBJ1-5 TRBV25-1 TGTGCCAGCAGTGATACAGATAGCAATCAGCCCCAGCATTTT CASSDTDSNQPQHF
NA NA TRBJ1-2 TRBV24-1 TGTGCCACCAGTGATAAGGCCTATGGCTACACCTTC CATSDKAYGYTF
once TRBD1 TRBJ2-7 TRBV27 TGTGCCAGCAGTCCTGGACAGGGCGTACGGGAGCAGTACTTC CASSPGQGVREQYF
NA TRBD1 TRBJ2-6 TRBV19 TGTGCCAGTAGTCGTCCCGGGACAGGGGTCTCTGGGGCCAACGTCCTGACTTTC CASSRPGTGVSGANVLTF
NA NA TRBJ1-2 TRBV5-1 TGCGCCAGCAGCTTGGTACAGTCCGTGGGTAACTATGGCTACACCTTC CASSLVQSVGNYGYTF
NA NA TRBJ2-1 TRBV11-2 TGTGCCAGCAGCTTAGATTTGCGGGCTGAGCAGTTCTTC CASSLDLRAEQFF
NA TRBD1 TRBJ1-1 TRBV28 TGTGCCAGCAGGCTGCTCCCGGGACAGGGGGGGGGCACTGAAGCTTTCTTT CASRLLPGQGGGTEAFF
NA TRBD1 TRBJ1-1 TRBV9 TGTGCCAGCAGCCCAAGGACAGGGGGGGATGCTGAAGCTTTCTTT CASSPRTGGDAEAFF
NA NA TRBJ2-1 TRBV14 TGTGCCAGCAGCCAAGCTTTTAAAGTCCATGAGCAGTTCTTC CASSQAFKVHEQFF
NA NA TRBJ1-2 TRBV6-1 TGTGCCAGCAGTGAAAGGACAGCCTCTAACTATGGCTACACCTTC CASSERTASNYGYTF
once NA TRBJ1-1 TRBV3-1/TRBV3-2 TGTGCCAGCAGCCCTATTGGGATCACTGAAGCTTTCTTT CASSPIGITEAFF
NA NA TRBJ1-1 TRBV25-1 TGTGCCAGCAGGCGGGGAAGTAACACTGAAGCTTTCTTT CASRRGSNTEAFF
once NA TRBJ1-2 TRBV6-1 TGTGCCAGCAGTGAAGCGAAGGACAGAGTCTATGGCTACACCTTC CASSEAKDRVYGYTF
NA NA TRBJ2-3 TRBV2 TGTGCCACAACCCGCCTGGTCTTAGGCACAGATACGCAGTATTTT CATTRLVLGTDTQYF
once NA TRBJ1-1 TRBV28 TGTGCCAGCAGTAAGACAGGACCTCGAACGGCTGAAGCTTTCTTT CASSKTGPRTAEAFF
NA NA TRBJ2-7 TRBV29-1 TGCAGCGTCTCCTCCTCTTTGTCGGGACCCGAAGGGCAGTACTTC CSVSSSLSGPEGQYF
NA TRBD1 TRBJ1-5 TRBV19 TGTGCCAGTAGTATATTAACAGGGGCAGTTCAGCCCCAGCATTTT CASSILTGAVQPQHF
NA NA TRBJ2-7 TRBV6-6 TGTGCCAGCAGTTGGGGATCCAGTGTCTACGAGCAGTACTTC CASSWGSSVYEQYF
NA NA TRBJ1-1 TRBV20-1 TGCAGTGCATACAGGGAGACTGAAGCTTTCTTT CSAYRETEAFF
NA NA TRBJ2-5 TRBV6-9 TGTGCCAGCAGTTATACTGAGGAGACCCAGTACTTC CASSYTEETQYF
NA TRBD1 TRBJ2-3 TRBV2 TGTGCCAGCAGTCCCGGGACAGGGGGCCCAGATACGCAGTATTTT CASSPGTGGPDTQYF
NA NA TRBJ2-7 TRBV14 TGTGCCAGCAGCCTCCTTACCGGGACTCCCTCCTACGAGCAGTACTTC CASSLLTGTPSYEQYF
NA NA TRBJ2-5 TRBV29-1 TGCAGCTTCATAGGACTTCAAGAGACCCAGTACTTC CSFIGLQETQYF
NA NA TRBJ1-3 TRBV6-5 TGTGCCAGCAGGGGACGGGGCGCTGGAAACACCATATATTTT CASRGRGAGNTIYF
NA NA TRBJ1-3 TRBV2 TGTGCCAGCAGTGAATTGGTTTTAGGAAACACCATATATTTT CASSELVLGNTIYF
once TRBD1 TRBJ1-5 TRBV28 TGTGCCAGCAGTTCGGGACAGCTAAATCAGCCCCAGCATTTT CASSSGQLNQPQHF
NA NA TRBJ1-2 TRBV5-1 TGCGCCAGCAGCTTGGATATAGAGCCCTATGGCTACACCTTC CASSLDIEPYGYTF
once NA TRBJ1-4 TRBV30 TGTGCCTGGAGTGTGGGAGGTTCCAGCTTGGTCGGTTACGAAAAACTGTTTTTT CAWSVGGSSLVGYEKLFF
NA NA TRBJ1-6 TRBV5-6 TGTGCCAGCAGCTTGGAGAGCTCCTATAATTCACCCCTCCACTTT CASSLESSYNSPLHF
NA NA TRBJ1-2 TRBV3-1/TRBV3-2 TGTGCCAGCAGCCAAGGAGAGGCGGTGGGAGGCTACACCTTC CASSQGEAVGGYTF
NA NA TRBJ2-3 TRBV2 TGTGCCAGCAGTCCCCGCACAGATACGCAGTATTTT CASSPRTDTQYF
once NA TRBJ1-2 TRBV9 TGTGCCAGCAGCGTAGCTGGGCAGAATGGCTACACCTTC CASSVAGQNGYTF